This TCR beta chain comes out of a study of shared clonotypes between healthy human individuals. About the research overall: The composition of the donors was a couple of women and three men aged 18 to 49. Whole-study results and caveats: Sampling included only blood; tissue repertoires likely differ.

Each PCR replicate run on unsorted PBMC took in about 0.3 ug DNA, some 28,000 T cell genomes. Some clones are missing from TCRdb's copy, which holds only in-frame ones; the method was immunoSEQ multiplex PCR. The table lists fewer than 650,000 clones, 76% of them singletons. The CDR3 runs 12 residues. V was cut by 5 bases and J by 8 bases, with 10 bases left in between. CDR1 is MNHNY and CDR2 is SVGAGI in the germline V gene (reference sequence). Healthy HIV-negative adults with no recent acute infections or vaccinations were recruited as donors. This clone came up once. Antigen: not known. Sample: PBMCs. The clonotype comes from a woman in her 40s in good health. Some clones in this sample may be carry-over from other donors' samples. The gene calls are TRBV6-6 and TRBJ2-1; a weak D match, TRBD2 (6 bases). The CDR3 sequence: CASSATGDEQFF. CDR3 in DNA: TGTGCCAGCAGTGCGACGGGGGATGAGCAGTTCTTC.